The TCR beta chain described here comes from a study of spatial heterogeneity in lung cancer. As for the study in general: The follow-up PBMC samples were sequenced whenever they were available. The median time to follow-up was 2 to 3 years after resection.

This clonotype was counted ten times or more. Its antigen is not identified. Regarding time point: blood at routine non-recurrence follow-up after resection. Material for sequencing was whole RNA from tumor, nontumor lung or frozen PBMC, left unsorted. The length of the CDR3 is 15 residues. Between the trimmed V and J ends, which lost 0 bases and 4 bases, there was a span of 15 bases. Germline CDR1 is DFQATT and CDR2 is SNEGSKA (reference sequence). Findings and caveats of the study: Follow-up blood showed ubiquitous expanded tumor TCRs less than blood at resection did.

Each CDR3 protein is one row after TCRdb ran MiXCR on the 5' RACE reads. The sample consists of approximately 27,000 distinct CDR3 sequences, around 5.9% of them appearing once. The chain links TRBV20-1 to TRBJ1-2; D is unresolved. The sequence was obtained from a male donor with early-stage non-small cell lung cancer. The sample in question was PBMCs, obtained at follow-up. CDR3 sequence: CSARDGPGLSYGYTF. CDR3 sequence (DNA): TGCAGTGCTAGAGATGGCCCAGGCCTTTCCTATGGCTACACCTTC.